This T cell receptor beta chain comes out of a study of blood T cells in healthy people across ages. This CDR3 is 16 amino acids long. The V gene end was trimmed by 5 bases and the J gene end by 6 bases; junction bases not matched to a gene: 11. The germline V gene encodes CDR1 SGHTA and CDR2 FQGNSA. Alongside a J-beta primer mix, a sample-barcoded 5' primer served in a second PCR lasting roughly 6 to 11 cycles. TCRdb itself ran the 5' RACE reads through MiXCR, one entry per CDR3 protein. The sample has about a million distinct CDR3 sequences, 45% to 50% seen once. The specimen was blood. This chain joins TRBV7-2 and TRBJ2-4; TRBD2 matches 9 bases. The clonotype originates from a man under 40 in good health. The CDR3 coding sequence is TGTGCCAGCAGCACAACGAGCGGGGGGTGGGGAAACATTCAGTACTTC. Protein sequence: CASSTTSGGWGNIQYF. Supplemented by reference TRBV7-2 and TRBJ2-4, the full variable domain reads GAGVSQSPSNKVTEKGKDVELRCDPISGHTALYWYRQSLGQGLEFLIYFQGNSAPDKSGLPSDRFSAERTGGSVSTLTIQRTQQEDSAVYLCASSTTSGGWGNIQYFGAGTRLSVL.